A selection of T cell receptor beta chains follows, all from one sample in a study of CD4 T cells in relation to SARS-CoV-2 and coronaviruses. Generated by immunoSEQ multiplex PCR, the TCRdb table keeps only in-frame clones and is missing some. Of roughly 63,000 clones in the sample, 85% to 95% were seen once. The sample was naive CD4+ T cells from PBMCs. The receptors stem from a human donor in good health. Both conserved end residues are trimmed from each CDR3. Clone size is given for some rows only: seen once, a few or many times, or a class if the clone is expanded.

V gene: TRBV4-1; clone size: .; J gene: TRBJ1-5; CDR3 protein: ASSQVLRGPVH
V gene: TRBV6-2/TRBV6-3; clone size: .; J gene: TRBJ1-5; CDR3 protein: ASSQGTGSGNQPQH
V gene: TRBV3-1/TRBV3-2; clone size: once; J gene: TRBJ1-1; CDR3 protein: ASSQEGRQGPF
V gene: TRBV27; clone size: .; J gene: TRBJ2-1; CDR3 protein: ASSETDNEQF
V gene: TRBV5-1; clone size: .; J gene: TRBJ2-5; CDR3 protein: ASSSGTSGETQY
V gene: TRBV14; clone size: .; J gene: TRBJ2-7; CDR3 protein: ASSQALPGSREQY
V gene: TRBV21-1; clone size: .; J gene: TRBJ2-7; CDR3 protein: ASRSPEQY
V gene: TRBV5-1; clone size: .; J gene: TRBJ2-7; CDR3 protein: ASGLSRISYEQY
V gene: TRBV28; clone size: .; J gene: TRBJ1-3; CDR3 protein: ASTGSGNTIY
V gene: TRBV6-6; clone size: .; J gene: TRBJ2-7; CDR3 protein: ASRQDISHEQY
V gene: TRBV7-2; clone size: .; J gene: TRBJ2-5; CDR3 protein: ASSLGGLAGETQY
V gene: TRBV24-1; clone size: .; J gene: TRBJ1-5; CDR3 protein: ATSEGEQPQH
V gene: TRBV3-1/TRBV3-2; clone size: .; J gene: TRBJ2-3; CDR3 protein: ASSQDLLAGVTQY
V gene: TRBV28; clone size: .; J gene: TRBJ2-2; CDR3 protein: ASSLSGIGGQGAYRELF
V gene: TRBV24-1; clone size: .; J gene: TRBJ2-3; CDR3 protein: ATSDRGTGQSPDTQY
V gene: TRBV7-2; clone size: .; J gene: TRBJ2-1; CDR3 protein: ASSFDLRSSYNEQF
V gene: TRBV6-5; clone size: .; J gene: TRBJ2-3; CDR3 protein: ASRDRGISTDTQY
V gene: TRBV5-5; clone size: .; J gene: TRBJ2-1; CDR3 protein: ASSLVPPQGAGYNEQF
V gene: TRBV6-5; clone size: .; J gene: TRBJ1-2; CDR3 protein: ASSTAGTGYGYT
V gene: TRBV2; clone size: .; J gene: TRBJ2-1; CDR3 protein: ATYGERGYNEQF
V gene: TRBV7-2; clone size: .; J gene: TRBJ1-1; CDR3 protein: ASSVSAGEAEAF
V gene: TRBV30; clone size: .; J gene: TRBJ2-5; CDR3 protein: AWSVQVSYQETQY
V gene: TRBV6-1; clone size: .; J gene: TRBJ2-2; CDR3 protein: AGRDSSNTGELF
V gene: TRBV4-2; clone size: once; J gene: TRBJ1-5; CDR3 protein: ASSRTVYSNQPQH
V gene: TRBV28; clone size: .; J gene: TRBJ1-6; CDR3 protein: ASSLIPKTSYNSPLH
V gene: TRBV21-1; clone size: .; J gene: TRBJ2-5; CDR3 protein: ASSNWGGTPAVETQY
V gene: TRBV6-5; clone size: few; J gene: TRBJ1-6; CDR3 protein: ASSYSRTGFNSPLH
V gene: TRBV7-9; clone size: .; J gene: TRBJ2-7; CDR3 protein: ASSQARDRGQKEQY
V gene: TRBV28; clone size: .; J gene: TRBJ1-3; CDR3 protein: ASRSADRVSGNTIY
V gene: TRBV6-5; clone size: .; J gene: TRBJ2-3; CDR3 protein: ASRLTGASTDTQY
V gene: TRBV3-1/TRBV3-2; clone size: .; J gene: TRBJ1-2; CDR3 protein: ASSQSPYLYGYT
V gene: TRBV19; clone size: .; J gene: TRBJ1-2; CDR3 protein: ASSIDRTGGGYGYT
V gene: TRBV15; clone size: .; J gene: TRBJ1-1; CDR3 protein: ATSVGLPNTEAF
V gene: TRBV4-1; clone size: .; J gene: TRBJ1-4; CDR3 protein: ASSQDYGSTNEKLF
V gene: TRBV23-1; clone size: .; J gene: TRBJ2-1; CDR3 protein: ASSHPNPENEQF
V gene: TRBV5-1; clone size: .; J gene: TRBJ2-1; CDR3 protein: ASSFLAGGTYNEQF
V gene: TRBV30; clone size: .; J gene: TRBJ1-2; CDR3 protein: AWSRQGSYGYT
V gene: TRBV19; clone size: .; J gene: TRBJ1-5; CDR3 protein: ASTSLGGVGQPQH
V gene: TRBV5-1; clone size: .; J gene: TRBJ2-7; CDR3 protein: ASSLQGSYEQY
V gene: TRBV15; clone size: .; J gene: TRBJ2-5; CDR3 protein: ATSRDAAGLAQETQY
V gene: TRBV3-1/TRBV3-2; clone size: .; J gene: TRBJ2-5; CDR3 protein: ASSQILSGRKTQY
V gene: TRBV7-2; clone size: .; J gene: TRBJ2-7; CDR3 protein: ASSLHLGTSYPYEQY
V gene: TRBV5-4; clone size: .; J gene: TRBJ2-3; CDR3 protein: ASSSGGSGRHTQY
V gene: TRBV24-1; clone size: once; J gene: TRBJ1-1; CDR3 protein: ATSDLLNTEAF
V gene: TRBV27; clone size: .; J gene: TRBJ1-4; CDR3 protein: ASSPTRGTNEKLF
V gene: TRBV3-1/TRBV3-2; clone size: .; J gene: TRBJ2-7; CDR3 protein: ASSPWTGTYEQY
V gene: TRBV28; clone size: .; J gene: TRBJ1-3; CDR3 protein: ASSPSLGRNTIY
V gene: TRBV2; clone size: .; J gene: TRBJ1-1; CDR3 protein: ASSEYQANTEAF
V gene: TRBV19; clone size: once; J gene: TRBJ2-5; CDR3 protein: ASSIGDRVETQY
V gene: TRBV21-1; clone size: .; J gene: TRBJ1-2; CDR3 protein: ASSKARGNYGYT
V gene: TRBV19; clone size: .; J gene: TRBJ1-5; CDR3 protein: ASSPRDRGKGSNQPQH
V gene: TRBV30; clone size: .; J gene: TRBJ2-5; CDR3 protein: AWRAAGGSPQTQY
V gene: TRBV7-3; clone size: .; J gene: TRBJ1-1; CDR3 protein: ASSSLGGNTEAF
V gene: TRBV10-1; clone size: .; J gene: TRBJ2-3; CDR3 protein: ASKRGGGSPDTQY
V gene: TRBV9; clone size: .; J gene: TRBJ2-2; CDR3 protein: ASSWTAGGGTGELF
V gene: TRBV28; clone size: once; J gene: TRBJ2-3; CDR3 protein: ASSLNPGTQY
V gene: TRBV2; clone size: .; J gene: TRBJ1-2; CDR3 protein: ASRTRDTFNYGYT
V gene: TRBV6-4; clone size: .; J gene: TRBJ2-3; CDR3 protein: ASSENPRAGTDTQY
V gene: TRBV6-5; clone size: .; J gene: TRBJ2-7; CDR3 protein: ASRSQDSASEQY
V gene: TRBV28; clone size: once; J gene: TRBJ2-1; CDR3 protein: ASRTSSGLPDNEQF